The 23 T cell receptor beta chains given below trace back to one sample, sequenced in a study of shared clonotypes between healthy human individuals. Clones were sequenced by immunoSEQ multiplex PCR, and TCRdb holds only the in-frame ones, with some missing. In the table there are under 2.5 million clones, 85% to 95% of which are singletons. Material for sequencing was naive CD4+ T cells from PBMCs. Noted subset: CD45RA+ positively selected. The receptor set was obtained from a man between 18 and 29 years old in good health. Some clones in this sample may be carry-over from other donors' samples.

Only one count was recorded for this clone. The chain joins TRBV5-1 to TRBJ2-1; D is unresolved. Germline assignment: CDR1 SGHRS and CDR2 YFSETQ. V gave up 0 bases and J gave up 5 bases, with 12 bases separating them. There are 15 residues in the CDR3. In DNA form, the CDR3 reads TGCGCCAGCAGCTTGGGCCCCGCCGGTAACAATGAGCAGTTCTTC. As protein: CASSLGPAGNNEQFF.

The V and J genes are TRBV2 and TRBJ1-2, with D maybe TRBD1 (5 bases). This CDR3 has 14 amino acids. CDR1 is SNHLY and CDR2 is FYNNEI in the germline V gene. Trimming cost V 1 base and J 8 bases, with 14 bases left between them. The CDR3 here is CASSEETLKGGYTF. In DNA, the CDR3 is TGTGCCAGCAGTGAAGAAACCTTAAAGGGGGGCTACACCTTC.

This sequence joins TRBV5-4 and TRBJ2-2; maybe TRBD1 (6 bases). With 4 bases removed from V and 0 bases from J, the gap between germline ends came to 10 bases. CDR3 length: 15 residues. The germline V gene encodes CDR1 SGHNT and CDR2 YYREEE (reference sequence). In nucleotides, the CDR3 is TGTGCCAGCAGCCTGGACAGACCGAACACCGGGGAGCTGTTTTTT. Its translation is CASSLDRPNTGELFF.

J is TRBJ1-2 and V is TRBV5-1; D is perhaps TRBD1 (5 bases). The V end was cut by 4 bases, the J end by 4 bases, with 8 bases between. Germline V CDR1 and CDR2: SGHRS, YFSETQ. CDR3 size: 12 residues. The CDR3 reads CASSGDFYGYTF. The DNA of the CDR3 is TGCGCCAGCAGCGGGGACTTCTATGGCTACACCTTC. Full variable domain (missing parts from reference TRBV5-1 and TRBJ1-2): KAGVTQTPRYLIKTRGQQVTLSCSPISGHRSVSWYQQTPGQGLQFLFEYFSETQRNKGNFPGRFSGRQFSNSRSEMNVSTLELGDSALYLCASSGDFYGYTFGSGTRLTVV.

The gene calls are TRBV28 and TRBJ2-5; the D gene is possibly TRBD1 (6 bases). This CDR3 spans 15 amino acids. Germline CDR1 reads MDHEN; CDR2 reads SYDVKM. Trimming took off 2 bases at V and 6 bases at J, with 16 bases between the two ends. CDR3 sequence: CASSLPGPGQQTQYF. The CDR3 DNA sequence: TGTGCCAGCAGTTTACCGGGCCCAGGACAGCAGACCCAGTACTTC.

This chain links TRBV5-1 with TRBJ2-5, with 7 nucleotides matching TRBD2. In germline, CDR1 is SGHRS, CDR2 YFSETQ. Unmatched junction bases numbered 5, after V lost 2 bases and J lost 1 base. The CDR3 covers 15 residues. The CDR3 is CASSFGGSGQETQYF. The CDR3 DNA follows: TGCGCCAGCAGCTTCGGGGGGTCCGGCCAAGAGACCCAGTACTTC.

The chain carries TRBV19 and TRBJ2-7, with a tentative D call TRBD2 (6 bases). The CDR3 is 16 amino acids. Germline CDR1 LNHDA, CDR2 SQIVND (reference sequence). V lost 1 base and J 4 bases, leaving 17 bases between the germline ends. Written as DNA, the CDR3 is TGTGCCAGTAGTATAGCAAGAACGGGAGTACCTTACGAGCAGTACTTC. It translates to CASSIARTGVPYEQYF.

V usage is TRBV5-1 and J usage is TRBJ2-3; TRBD2 might be the D (6 bases). The V gene's germline CDR1 is SGHRS and CDR2 YFSETQ. The ends were cut back, 1 base at V and 4 bases at J, with 16 bases in the middle. The CDR3 has 16 residues. The CDR3 protein is CASSLRGGIGSDTQYF. For the CDR3, the DNA is TGCGCCAGCAGCTTGAGGGGCGGGATAGGCTCAGATACGCAGTATTTT.

This chain uses TRBV30 with TRBJ2-3; 9 bases line up with TRBD2. The trim removed 2 bases at V and 4 bases at J, leaving 13 bases unmatched. This CDR3 comprises 17 residues. CDR1 is GTSNPN and CDR2 is SVGIG in the germline V gene (reference sequence). DNA of the CDR3: TGTGCCTGGAGTCCCTCCCTTGGAGCGGGAGGCCCAGATACGCAGTATTTT. This sequence encodes CAWSPSLGAGGPDTQYF. The complete variable domain, with remaining parts taken from reference TRBV30 and TRBJ2-3, reads SQTIHQWPATLVQPVGSPLSLECTVEGTSNPNLYWYRQAAGRGLQLLFYSVGIGQISSEVPQNLSASRPQDRQFILSSKKLLLSDSGFYLCAWSPSLGAGGPDTQYFGPGTRLTVL.

The CDR3: CASSLSGSPTGELFF. The CDR3 nucleotides are TGTGCCAGCAGCTTAAGCGGGTCCCCCACCGGGGAGCTGTTTTTT. The chain has TRBV7-3 and TRBJ2-2; maybe TRBD2 (5 bases). Germline loops: CDR1 SGHTA, CDR2 FQGTGA. The CDR3 spans 15 residues. Between the trimmed V and J ends, which lost 1 base and 4 bases, there was a span of 10 bases. Variable domain in full (rest from reference TRBV7-3 and TRBJ2-2): GAGVSQTPSNKVTEKGKYVELRCDPISGHTALYWYRQSLGQGPEFLIYFQGTGAADDSGLPNDRFFAVRPEGSVSTLKIQRTERGDSAVYLCASSLSGSPTGELFFGEGSRLTVL.

J is TRBJ2-1 and V is TRBV4-2, with TRBD2 matching over 10 bases. The CDR3 runs to 18 residues. V was pared by 0 bases and J by 9 bases, with 14 bases of the junction left unmatched. Per the germline V gene, CDR1 is LGHNA and CDR2 is YNFKEQ. The DNA of the CDR3 is TGTGCCAGCAGCCAAGAGGGAGCGGGAGGGCCTCCTAACAGTGAGCAGTTCTTC. Translating it yields CASSQEGAGGPPNSEQFF.

The rearrangement uses TRBV30 and TRBJ1-3, with D uncertain. Germline V lookup: CDR1 GTSNPN, CDR2 SVGIG (reference sequence). V was shortened by 1 base and J by 0 bases, with 7 bases between the two germline ends. CDR3 length: 14 amino acids. This CDR3 reads CAWSETYSGNTIYF. The CDR3 nucleotides are TGTGCCTGGAGTGAAACTTACTCTGGAAACACCATATATTTT. The full variable domain, completed using reference TRBV30 and TRBJ1-3, is SQTIHQWPATLVQPVGSPLSLECTVEGTSNPNLYWYRQAAGRGLQLLFYSVGIGQISSEVPQNLSASRPQDRQFILSSKKLLLSDSGFYLCAWSETYSGNTIYFGEGSWLTVV.

This chain uses TRBV7-3 with TRBJ2-2, with 8 bases identical to TRBD2. The J segment lost 4 bases and the V segment lost 3 bases, leaving 7 bases of the junction unmatched. Germline-derived CDR1 and CDR2 are SGHTA and FQGTGA. The CDR3 consists of 16 residues. CDR3 sequence: CASSFSPGLGTGELFF. The CDR3 bases are TGTGCCAGCAGCTTTTCCCCGGGACTAGGCACCGGGGAGCTGTTTTTT.

The rearrangement links TRBV4-1 to TRBJ2-1; the match to TRBD1 covers 12 bases. Germline-derived CDR1 and CDR2 are MGHRA and YSYEKL. With V trimmed by 5 bases and J by 6 bases, 14 bases remained unmatched. This CDR3 has 18 amino acids. DNA of the CDR3: TGCGCCAGCAGCAACTACGGGACAGGGGGCGCCTTAGGCAATGAGCAGTTCTTC. Amino acids: CASSNYGTGGALGNEQFF.

The chain carries TRBV28 and TRBJ1-2, with D unclear. The CDR3 loop spans 12 amino acids. Germline V gene lookup returns CDR1 MDHEN and CDR2 SYDVKM. The germline V and J ends were trimmed by 7 bases and 2 bases, with 8 bases remaining between them. CDR3 bases: TGTGCCAGCATGGAAGAGAACTATGGCTACACCTTC. Protein: CASMEENYGYTF.

The rearrangement uses TRBV9 and TRBJ2-5, with 7 bases matching TRBD1. CDR3 length equals 14 residues. Germline assignment: CDR1 SGDLS and CDR2 YYNGEE. With 4 bases clipped from V and 4 bases from J, the junction kept 7 bases outside the gene matches. The CDR3 DNA is TGTGCCAGCAGCCCACAGGGGACGGGAGAGACCCAGTACTTC. Translation gives CASSPQGTGETQYF. Complete variable domain (other parts from reference TRBV9 and TRBJ2-5): DSGVTQTPKHLITATGQRVTLRCSPRSGDLSVYWYQQSLDQGLQFLIQYYNGEERAKGNILERFSAQQFPDLHSELNLSSLELGDSALYFCASSPQGTGETQYFGPGTRLLVL.

The rearrangement joins TRBV27 to TRBJ2-7, with 7 bases lining up with TRBD2. With V trimmed by 3 bases and J by 7 bases, 12 bases remained unmatched. CDR1 is MNHEY and CDR2 is SMNVEV in the germline V gene (reference sequence). The CDR3 has 15 amino acids. For the CDR3, the DNA is TGTGCCAGCAGTTTCGCGGGGGTAGGGTTGGAGGAGCAGTACTTC. It codes for CASSFAGVGLEEQYF.

The rearrangement joins TRBV28 to TRBJ2-4; D gene unclear. Germline loops: CDR1 MDHEN, CDR2 SYDVKM. Trimming stripped 5 bases from V and 0 bases from J, with 11 bases between. CDR3 size: 15 residues. CDR3 in amino acids: CASSPSALAKNIQYF. The CDR3 DNA is TGTGCCAGCAGTCCGTCGGCCTTAGCCAAAAACATTCAGTACTTC.

Concerning this clone itself: The sample holds other DNA sequences that translate to the same CDR3. The chain carries TRBV5-1 and TRBJ2-1; 8 nucleotides match TRBD2. Per germline, CDR1 SGHRS and CDR2 YFSETQ. CDR3 length: 15 residues. V was pared by 4 bases and J by 1 base, with 4 bases of the junction left unmatched. The CDR3 sequence is CASSPTSGSYNEQFF. For the CDR3, the DNA is TGCGCCAGCAGCCCAACTAGCGGATCCTACAATGAGCAGTTCTTC.

This clone was seen more than once but under ten times. J is TRBJ1-2 and V is TRBV7-2; 9 nucleotides agree with TRBD1. The germline CDR1 and CDR2 sequences are SGHTA and FQGNSA. The J segment lost 8 bases and the V segment lost 5 bases, leaving 9 bases of the junction unmatched. This CDR3 has 14 residues. Written as DNA, the CDR3 is TGTGCCAGCAGCCCGGGACAGGGTGTAAAAGGCTACACCTTC. Protein sequence: CASSPGQGVKGYTF.

This clone was observed a single time. The same CDR3 can be traced to other DNA sequences in this sample. This chain links TRBV7-2 with TRBJ1-3; a weak D match, TRBD1 (6 bases). This CDR3 comprises 13 residues. V shed 5 bases and J shed 3 bases, with 8 bases lying between them. Per germline, CDR1 SGHTA and CDR2 FQGNSA. The CDR3 DNA reads as TGTGCCAGCAGCCCGGACAGTGGAAACACCATATATTTT. Translating it yields CASSPDSGNTIYF.

The chain has TRBV23-1 and TRBJ2-7, with 8 bases lining up with TRBD1. TRBV23-1 is recorded as an ORF, its role being uncertain. The CDR3 is 18 residues long. Trimming cost V 0 bases and J 7 bases; bases outside gene matches: 17. CDR3 DNA: TGCGCCAGCAGTCAATCTCAGGGGGCCCTTCTCATTTTTGAAGAGCAGTACTTC. Translation: CASSQSQGALLIFEEQYF.

The chain combines TRBV2 with TRBJ2-7; 7 bases map to TRBD1. Losses at the gene ends were 4 bases for V and 2 bases for J; bases not matched to a gene: 5. Germline CDR1 is SNHLY and CDR2 is FYNNEI. The CDR3 spans 14 residues. The CDR3 loop is CASSADRVTYEQYF. The CDR3 nucleotides read TGTGCCAGCAGTGCTGACAGGGTAACCTACGAGCAGTACTTC.